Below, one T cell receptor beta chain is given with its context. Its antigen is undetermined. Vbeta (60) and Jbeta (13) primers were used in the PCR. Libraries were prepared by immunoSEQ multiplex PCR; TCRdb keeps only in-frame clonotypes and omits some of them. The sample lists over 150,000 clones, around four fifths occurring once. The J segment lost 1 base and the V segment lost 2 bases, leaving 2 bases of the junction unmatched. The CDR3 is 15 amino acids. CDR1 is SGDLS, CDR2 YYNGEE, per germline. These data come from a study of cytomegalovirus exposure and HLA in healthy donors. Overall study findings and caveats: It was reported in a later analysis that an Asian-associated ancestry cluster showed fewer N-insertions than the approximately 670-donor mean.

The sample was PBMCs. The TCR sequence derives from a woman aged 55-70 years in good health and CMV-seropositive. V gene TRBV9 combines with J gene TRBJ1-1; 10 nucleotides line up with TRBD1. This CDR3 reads CASSVWDRGNTEAFF. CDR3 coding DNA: TGTGCCAGCAGCGTTTGGGACAGGGGGAACACTGAAGCTTTCTTT.